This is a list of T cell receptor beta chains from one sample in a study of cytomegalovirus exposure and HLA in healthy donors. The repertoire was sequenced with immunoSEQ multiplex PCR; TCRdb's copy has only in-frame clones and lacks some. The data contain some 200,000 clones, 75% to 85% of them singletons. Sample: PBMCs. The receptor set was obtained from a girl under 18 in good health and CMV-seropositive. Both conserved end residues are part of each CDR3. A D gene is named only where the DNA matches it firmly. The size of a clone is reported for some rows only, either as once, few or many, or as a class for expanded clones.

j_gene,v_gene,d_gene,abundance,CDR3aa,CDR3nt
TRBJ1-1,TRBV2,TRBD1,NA,CASSEAGTGITEAFF,TGTGCCAGCAGTGAGGCCGGGACAGGGATCACTGAAGCTTTCTTT
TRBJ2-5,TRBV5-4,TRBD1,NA,CASSLVDRGETQYF,TGTGCCAGCAGCTTGGTTGACAGGGGGGAGACCCAGTACTTC
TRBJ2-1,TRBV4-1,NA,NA,CASSQNFARGNYNEQFF,TGCGCCAGCAGCCAGAACTTCGCTCGGGGGAATTACAATGAGCAGTTCTTC
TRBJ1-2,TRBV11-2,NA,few,CASSPYSDGYTF,TGTGCCAGCAGCCCCTATTCGGATGGCTACACCTTC
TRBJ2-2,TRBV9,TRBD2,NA,CASSVGLAGSTGELFF,TGTGCCAGCAGCGTAGGACTAGCGGGGAGCACCGGGGAGCTGTTTTTT
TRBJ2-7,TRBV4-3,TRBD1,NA,CASSQDSGQGFDEQYF,TGCGCCAGCAGCCAAGATTCGGGACAGGGGTTCGACGAGCAGTACTTC
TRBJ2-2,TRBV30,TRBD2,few,CAGQPGLAAPNTGELFF,TGTGCCGGACAACCGGGACTAGCGGCTCCGAACACCGGGGAGCTGTTTTTT
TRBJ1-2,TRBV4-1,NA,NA,CASSQEAGPRGYTF,TGCGCCAGCAGCCAAGAGGCGGGTCCCAGAGGCTACACCTTC
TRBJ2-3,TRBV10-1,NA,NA,CASSRDMSDNTQYF,TGCGCCAGCAGCCGGGACATGAGCGATAATACGCAGTATTTT
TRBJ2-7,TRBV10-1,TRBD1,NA,CASTGTGGTEQYF,TGCGCCAGCACCGGGACAGGGGGAACCGAGCAGTACTTC
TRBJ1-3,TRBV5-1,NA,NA,CASSLSGDGNTIYF,TGCGCCAGCAGCTTGTCAGGGGATGGAAACACCATATATTTT
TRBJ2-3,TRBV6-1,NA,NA,CASREQGAGPDTQYF,TGTGCCAGCAGGGAGCAAGGTGCGGGACCAGATACGCAGTATTTT
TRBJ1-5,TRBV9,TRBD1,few,CASSPTGQSNQPQHF,TGTGCCAGCAGCCCGACGGGACAGAGCAATCAGCCCCAGCATTTT
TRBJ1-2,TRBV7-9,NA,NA,CASSHLHGSSGYTF,TGTGCCAGCAGCCACCTACATGGGAGTTCTGGCTACACCTTC
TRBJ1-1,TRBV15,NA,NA,CATRGDNGYTEAFF,TGTGCCACCAGGGGGGACAATGGGTACACTGAAGCTTTCTTT
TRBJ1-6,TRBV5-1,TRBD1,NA,CASSQGQNPYNSPLHF,TGCGCCAGCAGCCAGGGACAGAACCCCTATAATTCACCCCTCCACTTT
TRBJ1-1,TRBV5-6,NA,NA,CASSLATEAFF,TGTGCCAGCAGCTTGGCTACTGAAGCTTTCTTT
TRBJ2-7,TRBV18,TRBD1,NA,CASSPRDGTGVSEQYF,TGTGCCAGCTCACCACGTGACGGGACAGGGGTAAGCGAGCAGTACTTC
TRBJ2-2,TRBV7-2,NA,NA,CASSLVHKNTGELFF,TGTGCCAGCAGCTTAGTCCACAAGAACACCGGGGAGCTGTTTTTT
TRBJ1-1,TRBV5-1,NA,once,CASSGRVGTEAFF,TGCGCCAGCAGCGGCAGGGTAGGCACTGAAGCTTTCTTT
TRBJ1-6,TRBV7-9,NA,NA,CASSDKWRNSPLHF,TGTGCCAGCAGCGATAAATGGAGGAATTCACCCCTCCACTTT
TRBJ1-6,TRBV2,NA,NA,CASSTGSYNSPLHF,TGTGCCAGCAGCACGGGCTCCTATAATTCACCCCTCCACTTT
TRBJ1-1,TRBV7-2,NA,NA,CASSLGGGTEAFF,TGTGCCAGCAGCTTAGGGGGGGGGACTGAAGCTTTCTTT
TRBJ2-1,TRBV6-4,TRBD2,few,CASSDSGTSGGGNEQFF,TGTGCCAGCAGTGACTCCGGGACTAGCGGGGGGGGTAATGAGCAGTTCTTC
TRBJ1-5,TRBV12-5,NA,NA,CASGSPGGGYSNQPQHF,TGTGCTAGTGGCAGCCCTGGCGGGGGGTATAGCAATCAGCCCCAGCATTTT
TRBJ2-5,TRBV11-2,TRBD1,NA,CASSLGTGGEETQYF,TGTGCCAGCAGCTTAGGGACAGGGGGCGAAGAGACCCAGTACTTC